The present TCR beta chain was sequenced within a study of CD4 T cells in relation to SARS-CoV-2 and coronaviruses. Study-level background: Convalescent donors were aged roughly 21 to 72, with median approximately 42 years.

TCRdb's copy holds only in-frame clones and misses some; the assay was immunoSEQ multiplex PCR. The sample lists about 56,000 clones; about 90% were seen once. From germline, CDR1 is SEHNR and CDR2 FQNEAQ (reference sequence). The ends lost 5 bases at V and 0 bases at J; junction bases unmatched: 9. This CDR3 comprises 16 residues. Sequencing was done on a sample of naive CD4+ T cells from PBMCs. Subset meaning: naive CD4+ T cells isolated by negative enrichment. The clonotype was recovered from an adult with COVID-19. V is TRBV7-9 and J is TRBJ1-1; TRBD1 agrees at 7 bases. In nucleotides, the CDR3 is TGTGCCAGCAGCCGGGCAGGGGGACGGATGAACACTGAAGCTTTCTTT. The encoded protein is CASSRAGGRMNTEAFF.